These 11 T cell receptor beta chains came from one sample sequenced in a study of T cells in Graves' hyperthyroidism and ophthalmopathy. TCR beta CDR3 sequences were amplified from RNA transcripts. Primed by the HTBI set, a first-round RT-PCR was run on the TCR CDR3. TCRdb ran MiXCR on the multiplex PCR reads and lists one entry per CDR3 protein. Of around 500,000 distinct CDR3 sequences listed, around 15% are singletons. Input material: blood. The receptors were sampled from a woman under 30 with Graves' hyperthyroidism.

In regard to this clonotype: A much larger clone is a single base away; this may be a read error. This chain connects TRBV7-3 to TRBJ2-3, with 11 bases that match TRBD2. The germline gives CDR1 SGHTA, CDR2 FQGTGA. The length of the CDR3 is 17 residues. CDR3 in amino acids: CASSPQLAGVETDMQYF. CDR3 DNA: TGTGCCAGCAGCCCGCAACTAGCGGGAGTTGAAACAGATATGCAGTATTTT.

This clonotype was detected many times. The genes are TRBV19 and TRBJ2-7; D is uncertain. This CDR3 is 17 amino acids long. With 3 bases removed from V and 0 bases from J, the gap between germline ends came to 18 bases. Germline CDR1 LNHDA, CDR2 SQIVND (reference sequence). CDR3 in DNA: TGTGCCAGTAGTATGATCTGGGTGGCCGAAAGCTCCTACGAGCAGTACTTC. Protein sequence: CASSMIWVAESSYEQYF.

There are many counts of this clonotype. The chain couples TRBV3-1 to TRBJ2-5; 9 nucleotides match TRBD2. The trim removed 2 bases at V and 1 base at J, leaving 11 bases unmatched. Germline V gene data show CDR1 as LGHDT and CDR2 as YNNKEL (reference sequence). The CDR3 is made up of 18 amino acids. CDR3 loop: CASSQSLMGGRAQETQYF. The DNA of the CDR3 is TGTGCCAGCAGCCAATCCTTAATGGGCGGGAGGGCCCAAGAGACCCAGTACTTC.

The sample holds many counts of this clonotype. V and J are TRBV2 and TRBJ2-3; perhaps D is TRBD1 or TRBD2 (6 bases each). This CDR3 is built from 16 residues. The ends were cut back, 8 bases at V and 0 bases at J, with 18 bases in the middle. Germline values: CDR1 SNHLY, CDR2 FYNNEI. In nucleotides, the CDR3 is TGTGCCAGCCCCGACGCGGGGCAGGGGAGCACAGATACGCAGTATTTT. Residues: CASPDAGQGSTDTQYF. Full variable domain (missing parts from reference TRBV2 and TRBJ2-3): EPEVTQTPSHQVTQMGQEVILRCVPISNHLYFYWYRQILGQKVEFLVSFYNNEISEKSEIFDDQFSVERPDGSNFTLKIRSTKLEDSAMYFCASPDAGQGSTDTQYFGPGTRLTVL.

Details on this clonotype: This may stem from a read error, because a much larger clone lies one nucleotide away. This sequence joins TRBV19 and TRBJ1-2; D is perhaps TRBD1 (5 bases). The CDR3 extends over 15 amino acids. Between the trimmed V and J ends, which lost 3 bases and 8 bases, there was a span of 19 bases. Germline V lookup: CDR1 LNHDA, CDR2 SQIVND (reference sequence). Here the CDR3 reads CASSIWSRDRSGYTF. CDR3 nucleotides: TGTGCCAGTAGTATTTGGTCCAGGGATCGATCCGGCTACACCTTC. Based on the CDR3 plus reference TRBV19 and TRBJ1-2, the full variable domain is DGGITQSPKYLFRKEGQNVTLSCEQNLNHDAMYWYRQDPGQGLRLIYYSQIVNDFQKGDIAEGYSVSREKKESFPLTVTSAQKNPTAFYLCASSIWSRDRSGYTFGSGTRLTVV.

This clonotype was observed at least ten times. This chain connects TRBV3-1 to TRBJ2-1; TRBD2 aligns across 11 bases. The CDR3 runs 17 residues. V gave up 4 bases and J gave up 2 bases; unmatched junction bases: 7. Germline values: CDR1 LGHDT, CDR2 YNNKEL (reference sequence). CDR3 DNA sequence: TGTGCCAGCAGCCTCTTTCAGACTAGCGGGGCCTACAATGAGCAGTTCTTC. This sequence encodes CASSLFQTSGAYNEQFF.

The rearrangement joins TRBV2 to TRBJ1-1, with D possibly being TRBD1 (6 bases). V dropped 4 bases and J dropped 1 base, with 10 bases sitting between them. CDR1 SNHLY and CDR2 FYNNEI come from the germline V gene. This CDR3 has 14 amino acids. The CDR3 DNA follows: TGTGCCAGCAGTGCGGGCAGGGGGAACACTGAAGCTTTCTTT. Encoded protein: CASSAGRGNTEAFF.

The chain links TRBV9 to TRBJ2-1; D call uncertain. Germline CDR1 and CDR2: SGDLS and YYNGEE. The CDR3 is 14 amino acids. V lost 3 bases to trimming and J lost 9 bases, with 16 bases between them. CDR3 region: CASSAHVGWGEQFF. DNA for the CDR3: TGTGCCAGCAGCGCCCACGTCGGGTGGGGTGAGCAGTTCTTC.

This clonotype occurred many times. This chain connects TRBV5-6 to TRBJ2-1, with a tentative D call TRBD2 (5 bases). Trimming removed 3 bases from V and 2 bases from J, with 18 bases in between. Germline V gene sequence: CDR1 SGHDT, CDR2 YYEEEE. The CDR3 totals 17 residues. The CDR3 spells CASSSQHPSFPYNEQFF. As DNA, the CDR3 is TGTGCCAGCAGCTCCCAACATCCTAGCTTCCCCTACAATGAGCAGTTCTTC.

This clonotype was observed many times. This chain uses TRBV11-3 with TRBJ2-2; 9 bases match TRBD2. The CDR3 spans 16 residues. CDR1 is SGHNT, CDR2 YENEEA, per germline. V was clipped by 4 bases and J by 3 bases; unmatched bases: 6. CDR3 region: CASSSGEREDTGELFF. The CDR3 coding sequence is TGTGCCAGCAGCTCCGGGGAGCGGGAGGACACCGGGGAGCTGTTTTTT.

This clonotype was counted at least ten times. This chain joins TRBV14 and TRBJ2-1, with D perhaps given as TRBD1 or TRBD2 (5 bases each). V was clipped by 1 base and J by 4 bases, with 23 bases between them. The CDR3 totals 19 residues. In germline, CDR1 is SGHDN, CDR2 FVKESK. DNA for the CDR3: TGTGCCAGCAGCCAAGGGAGGTCACAAAAGGGGTCCGATTACAATGAGCAGTTCTTC. Protein sequence: CASSQGRSQKGSDYNEQFF.